The 2 T cell receptor beta chains presented below share a single source sample, sequenced in a study of T cell responses to AZD1222 COVID-19 vaccine. Assay: immunoSEQ multiplex PCR; the TCRdb copy retains only in-frame clones and omits some. Seen here are about 110,000 clones, around 84% observed once, and the top ten hold about 3.3%. Specimen: peripheral blood, collected on day 0 of AZD1222 vaccination. These receptors were taken from an adult in good health.

The rearrangement uses TRBV4-2 and TRBJ1-3; D gene ambiguous. The germline V gene has CDR1 LGHNA and CDR2 YNFKEQ. Trimming took 0 bases from V and 9 from J, leaving 12 bases between them. The length of the CDR3 is 14 residues. CDR3 sequence reads: CASSQDWISSTIYF. As DNA, the CDR3 is TGTGCCAGCAGCCAAGATTGGATTAGCAGCACCATATATTTT.

The chain has TRBV23-1 and TRBJ1-5; 9 bases align to TRBD1. TRBV23-1 carries the ORF label, with uncertain function. The CDR3 is made up of 20 amino acids. Trimming removed 2 bases from V and 4 bases from J; junction bases left unmatched: 18. CDR3 DNA sequence: TGCGCCAGCAGTCAAGGGATCCAGCACCGGGACAGGGACTATAATCAGCCCCAGCATTTT. It codes for CASSQGIQHRDRDYNQPQHF.